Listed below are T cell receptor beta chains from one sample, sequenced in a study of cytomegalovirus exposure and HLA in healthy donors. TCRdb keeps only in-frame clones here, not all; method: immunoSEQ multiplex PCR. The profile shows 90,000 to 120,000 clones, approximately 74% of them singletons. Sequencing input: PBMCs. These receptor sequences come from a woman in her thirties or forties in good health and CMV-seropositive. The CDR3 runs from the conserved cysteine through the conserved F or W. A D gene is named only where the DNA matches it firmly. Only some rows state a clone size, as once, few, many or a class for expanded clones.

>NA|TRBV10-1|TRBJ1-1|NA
CASSESGGSTEAFF
TGCGCCAGCAGTGAGTCCGGGGGGTCCACTGAAGCTTTCTTT
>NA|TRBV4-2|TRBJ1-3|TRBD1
CASSLSGTGNGNTIYF
TGTGCCAGCAGCTTATCCGGGACAGGGAACGGAAACACCATATATTTT
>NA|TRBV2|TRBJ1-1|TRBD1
CASPRTGGDTEAFF
TGTGCCAGCCCCCGGACAGGTGGCGACACTGAAGCTTTCTTT
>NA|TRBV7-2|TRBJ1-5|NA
CASSQMTVNQPQHF
TGTGCCAGCAGCCAAATGACAGTGAATCAGCCCCAGCATTTT
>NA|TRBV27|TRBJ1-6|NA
CASSTYGGGNSPLHF
TGTGCCAGCAGTACCTATGGGGGCGGGAATTCACCCCTCCACTTT
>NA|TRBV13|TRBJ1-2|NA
CASSQNRDRGYTF
TGTGCCAGCAGCCAGAACAGGGACCGTGGCTACACCTTC
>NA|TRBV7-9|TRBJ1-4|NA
CASSQRTLNEKLFF
TGTGCCAGCAGCCAGCGGACGTTGAATGAAAAACTGTTTTTT
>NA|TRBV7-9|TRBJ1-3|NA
CASSLGAGIGNTIYF
TGTGCCAGCAGCTTAGGTGCAGGTATTGGAAACACCATATATTTT
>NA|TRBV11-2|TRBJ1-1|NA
CASSLTDMNTEAFF
TGTGCCAGCAGCTTGACAGATATGAACACTGAAGCTTTCTTT
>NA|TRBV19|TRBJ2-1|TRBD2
CASSMGGTGGNEQFF
TGTGCCAGTAGTATGGGCGGAACGGGGGGCAATGAGCAGTTCTTC
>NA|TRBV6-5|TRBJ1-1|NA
CASSQGPRVNTEAFF
TGTGCCAGCAGTCAGGGGCCAAGGGTGAACACTGAAGCTTTCTTT
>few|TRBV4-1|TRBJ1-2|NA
CASSQDRGVYGYTF
TGCGCCAGCAGCCAAGACCGCGGAGTATATGGCTACACCTTC
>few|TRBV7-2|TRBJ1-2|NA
CASSPDRNYGYTF
TGTGCCAGCAGCCCGGACAGAAACTATGGCTACACCTTC
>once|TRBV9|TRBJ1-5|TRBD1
CASSVGPGGNQPQHF
TGTGCCAGCAGCGTAGGGCCAGGGGGGAATCAGCCCCAGCATTTT
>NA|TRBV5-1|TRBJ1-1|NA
CASSLGPTSQGLTEAFF
TGCGCCAGCAGCTTGGGGCCCACTTCACAGGGTTTGACTGAAGCTTTCTTT
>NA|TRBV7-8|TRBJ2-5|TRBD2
CASSSGLAVGGETQYF
TGTGCCAGCAGCTCGGGACTAGCGGTCGGGGGAGAGACCCAGTACTTC
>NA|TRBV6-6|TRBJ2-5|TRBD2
CASSPGTSGAQETQYF
TGTGCCAGCAGTCCCGGGACTAGCGGGGCACAAGAGACCCAGTACTTC
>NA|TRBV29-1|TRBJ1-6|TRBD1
CSVETGDPSPLHF
TGCAGCGTTGAGACAGGGGATCCTTCACCCCTCCACTTT
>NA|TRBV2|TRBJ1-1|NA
CASSVGLVNTEAFF
TGTGCCAGCAGTGTCGGGTTAGTGAACACTGAAGCTTTCTTT
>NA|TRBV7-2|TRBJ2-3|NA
CASSLSGPGVGTDTQYF
TGTGCCAGCAGCTTGAGCGGCCCGGGGGTCGGCACAGATACGCAGTATTTT
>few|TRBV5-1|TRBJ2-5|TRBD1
CASSSRTGSQETQYF
TGCGCCAGCAGCTCAAGGACAGGATCACAAGAGACCCAGTACTTC
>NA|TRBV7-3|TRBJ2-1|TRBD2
CASSAQRTSGGDEQFF
TGTGCCAGCAGCGCTCAGCGGACTAGCGGGGGGGACGAGCAGTTCTTC
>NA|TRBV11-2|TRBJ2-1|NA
CASSLPRAGGNEQFF
TGTGCCAGCAGCTTACCCCGGGCAGGAGGGAATGAGCAGTTCTTC
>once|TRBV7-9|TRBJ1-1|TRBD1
CASTETGTANTEAFF
TGTGCCAGCACCGAGACGGGGACAGCAAACACTGAAGCTTTCTTT
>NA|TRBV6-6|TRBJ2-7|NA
CASSYPDNWEQYF
TGTGCCAGCAGTTACCCCGATAACTGGGAGCAGTACTTC
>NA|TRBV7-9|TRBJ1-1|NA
CASSLRNGREGAEAFF
TGTGCCAGCAGCTTACGAAACGGCAGGGAAGGAGCTGAAGCTTTCTTT
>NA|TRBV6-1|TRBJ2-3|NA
CASSEAMTGTSDTQYF
TGTGCCAGCAGTGAAGCCATGACTGGCACTTCAGATACGCAGTATTTT
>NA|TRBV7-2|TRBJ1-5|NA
CASSLTGLEQPQHF
TGTGCCAGCAGTCTAACAGGGCTCGAGCAGCCCCAGCATTTT
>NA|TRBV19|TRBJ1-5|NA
CASSTGYNNQPQHF
TGTGCCAGTAGTACAGGGTACAACAATCAGCCCCAGCATTTT
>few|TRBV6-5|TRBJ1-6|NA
CASSYSAGHNSPLHF
TGTGCCAGCAGTTACTCGGCAGGGCATAATTCACCCCTCCACTTT
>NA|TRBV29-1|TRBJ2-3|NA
CSVEHRPDGDTQYF
TGCAGCGTTGAACACAGGCCCGATGGGGATACGCAGTATTTT
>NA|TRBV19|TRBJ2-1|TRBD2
CASSAGLLAVATEQFF
TGTGCCAGTAGTGCGGGACTACTAGCGGTAGCCACCGAGCAGTTCTTC
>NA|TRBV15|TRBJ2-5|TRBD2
CATGLAGQKTQYF
TGTGCCACTGGACTAGCGGGGCAAAAGACCCAGTACTTC
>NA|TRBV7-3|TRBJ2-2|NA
CASSLRGGQNTGELFF
TGTGCCAGCAGCTTAAGAGGGGGACAGAACACCGGGGAGCTGTTTTTT
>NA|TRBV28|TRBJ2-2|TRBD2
CASSPPSGGGTTGELFF
TGTGCCAGCAGTCCCCCTAGCGGGGGGGGTACCACGGGGGAGCTGTTTTTT
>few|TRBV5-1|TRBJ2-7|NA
CASSLAGGQSYEQYF
TGCGCCAGCAGCTTGGCCGGGGGACAGTCCTACGAGCAGTACTTC
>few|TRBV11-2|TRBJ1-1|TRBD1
CASSPTGGFNEAFF
TGTGCCAGCAGCCCTACAGGGGGCTTCAATGAAGCTTTCTTT
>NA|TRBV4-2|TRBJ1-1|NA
CASRIKTDFTEAFF
TGTGCCAGCAGAATTAAGACAGACTTCACTGAAGCTTTCTTT
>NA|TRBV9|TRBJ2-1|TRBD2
CASSEGLGTYNEQFF
TGTGCCAGCAGCGAAGGACTAGGCACCTACAATGAGCAGTTCTTC
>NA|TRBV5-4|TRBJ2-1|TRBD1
CASSLGDRGLSEQFF
TGTGCCAGCAGCTTGGGGGACAGGGGGCTATCTGAGCAGTTCTTC